This TCR beta chain comes out of a study of CD8 T cells in ankylosing spondylitis. General study results and limits: Disease-linked clones were CD8+ and relatively rare in peripheral blood. Previous work reported some of these motif variants in the synovial fluid and blood of reactive arthritis. In ankylosing spondylitis patients, matched synovial fluid reportedly showed significant enrichment of disease-linked clones. Ankylosing spondylitis blood seemed to carry a telltale TCR beta motif made of eight highly homologous variants.

Molecular-barcoded quantitative 5'-RACE produced these TCR beta libraries. TCRdb independently ran MiXCR on the 5' RACE reads; one entry per CDR3 protein. The sample gives 750,000 to 850,000 distinct CDR3 sequences, approximately 10% of which show up once; more than 0.5% is in the top ten. To note about this clonotype: Antigen specificity is unknown.

Trimming removed 2 bases at V and 6 bases at J, with 13 bases between. The CDR3 covers 14 residues. In germline, CDR1 is MNHEY, CDR2 SVGEGT. V gene TRBV6-2 or TRBV6-3 combines with J gene TRBJ2-5; D perhaps matches TRBD1 (5 bases). The sequenced sample was blood, either unsorted or a sorted T cell fraction (not recorded which). This clonotype was obtained from a male donor with ankylosing spondylitis. The CDR3 spells CASSYMGQRQTQYF. CDR3 bases: TGTGCCAGCAGTTACATGGGGCAAAGGCAGACCCAGTACTTC.